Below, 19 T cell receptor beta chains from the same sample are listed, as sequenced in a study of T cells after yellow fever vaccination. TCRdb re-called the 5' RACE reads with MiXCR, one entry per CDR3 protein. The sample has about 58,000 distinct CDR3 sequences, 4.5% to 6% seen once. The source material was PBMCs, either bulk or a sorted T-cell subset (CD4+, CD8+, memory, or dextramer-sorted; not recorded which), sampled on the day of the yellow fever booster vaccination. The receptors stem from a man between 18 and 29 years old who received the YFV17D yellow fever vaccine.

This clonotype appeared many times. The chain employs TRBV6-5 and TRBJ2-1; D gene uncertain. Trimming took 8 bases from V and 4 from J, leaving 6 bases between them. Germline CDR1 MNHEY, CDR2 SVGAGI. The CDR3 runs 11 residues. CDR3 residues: CASESYNEQFF. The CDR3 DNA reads TGTGCCAGCGAGTCTTACAATGAGCAGTTCTTC.

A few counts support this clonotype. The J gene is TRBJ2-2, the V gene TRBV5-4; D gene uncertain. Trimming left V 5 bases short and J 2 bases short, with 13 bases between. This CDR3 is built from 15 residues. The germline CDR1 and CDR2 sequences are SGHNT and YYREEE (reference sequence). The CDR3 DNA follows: TGTGCCAGCAGTACCCCAGTAGTCAACACCGGGGAGCTGTTTTTT. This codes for CASSTPVVNTGELFF. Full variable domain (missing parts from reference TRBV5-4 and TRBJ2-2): ETGVTQSPTHLIKTRGQQVTLRCSSQSGHNTVSWYQQALGQGPQFIFQYYREEENGRGNFPPRFSGLQFPNYSSELNVNALELDDSALYLCASSTPVVNTGELFFGEGSRLTVL.

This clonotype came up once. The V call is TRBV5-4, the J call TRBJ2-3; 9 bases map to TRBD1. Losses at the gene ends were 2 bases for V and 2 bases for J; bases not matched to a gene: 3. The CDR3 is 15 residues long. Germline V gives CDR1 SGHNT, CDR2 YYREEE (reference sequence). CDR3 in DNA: TGTGCCAGCAGCTTACAGGGGGCGCTCACAGATACGCAGTATTTT. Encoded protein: CASSLQGALTDTQYF.

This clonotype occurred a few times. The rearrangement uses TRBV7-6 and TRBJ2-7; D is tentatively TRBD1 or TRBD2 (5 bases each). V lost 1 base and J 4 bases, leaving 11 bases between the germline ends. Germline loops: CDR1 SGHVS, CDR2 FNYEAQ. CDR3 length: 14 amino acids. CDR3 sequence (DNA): TGTGCCAGCAGCTTAGTACGGGGCTCGTACGAGCAGTACTTC. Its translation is CASSLVRGSYEQYF.

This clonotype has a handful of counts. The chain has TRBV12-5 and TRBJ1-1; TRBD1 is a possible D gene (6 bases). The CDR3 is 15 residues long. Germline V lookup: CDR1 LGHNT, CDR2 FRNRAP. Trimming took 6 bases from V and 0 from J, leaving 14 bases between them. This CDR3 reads CASGRMDSLNTEAFF. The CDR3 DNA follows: TGTGCTAGTGGCCGTATGGACAGTCTGAACACTGAAGCTTTCTTT.

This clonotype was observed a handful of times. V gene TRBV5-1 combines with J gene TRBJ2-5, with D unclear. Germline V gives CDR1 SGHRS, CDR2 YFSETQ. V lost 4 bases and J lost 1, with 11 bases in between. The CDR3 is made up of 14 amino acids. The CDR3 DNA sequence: TGCGCCAGCAGCCCCCAATGGACCCAAGAGACCCAGTACTTC. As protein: CASSPQWTQETQYF.

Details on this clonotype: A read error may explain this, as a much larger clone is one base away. CDR3 in DNA: TGCAGCTCTTGGGGGTCGGATAACAATGAGCGGTTCTTC. It specifies CSSWGSDNNERFF. This chain uses TRBV29-1 with TRBJ2-1, with D perhaps matching TRBD1 or TRBD2 (5 bases each). Per the germline V gene, CDR1 is SQVTM and CDR2 is ANQGSEA. The CDR3 totals 13 residues.

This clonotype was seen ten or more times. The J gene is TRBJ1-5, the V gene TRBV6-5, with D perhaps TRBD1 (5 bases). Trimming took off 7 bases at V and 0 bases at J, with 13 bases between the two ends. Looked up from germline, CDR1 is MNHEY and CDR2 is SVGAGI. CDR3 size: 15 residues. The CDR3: CASKMGVYSNQPQHF. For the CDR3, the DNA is TGTGCCAGCAAGATGGGGGTCTATAGCAATCAGCCCCAGCATTTT.

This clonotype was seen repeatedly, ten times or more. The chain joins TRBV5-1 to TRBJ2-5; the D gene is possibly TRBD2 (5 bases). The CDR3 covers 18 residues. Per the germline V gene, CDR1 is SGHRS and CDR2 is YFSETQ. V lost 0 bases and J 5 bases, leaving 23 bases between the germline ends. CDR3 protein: CASSLGLLWERGSETQYF. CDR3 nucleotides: TGCGCCAGCAGCTTGGGCCTGCTGTGGGAGCGAGGGTCGGAGACCCAGTACTTC. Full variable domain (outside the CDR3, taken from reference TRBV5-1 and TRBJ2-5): KAGVTQTPRYLIKTRGQQVTLSCSPISGHRSVSWYQQTPGQGLQFLFEYFSETQRNKGNFPGRFSGRQFSNSRSEMNVSTLELGDSALYLCASSLGLLWERGSETQYFGPGTRLLVL.

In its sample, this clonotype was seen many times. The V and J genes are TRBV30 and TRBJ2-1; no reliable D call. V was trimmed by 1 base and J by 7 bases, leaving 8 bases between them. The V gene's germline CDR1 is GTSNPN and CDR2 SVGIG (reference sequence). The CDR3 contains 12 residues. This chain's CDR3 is CAWSDLGNEQFF. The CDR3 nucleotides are TGTGCCTGGAGTGACCTAGGGAATGAGCAGTTCTTC.

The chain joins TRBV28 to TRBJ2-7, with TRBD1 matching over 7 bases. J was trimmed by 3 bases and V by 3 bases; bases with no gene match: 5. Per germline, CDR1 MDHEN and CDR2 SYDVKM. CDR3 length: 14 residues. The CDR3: CASSFRDRNYEQYF. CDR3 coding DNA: TGTGCCAGCAGTTTCCGGGACAGAAACTACGAGCAGTACTTC.

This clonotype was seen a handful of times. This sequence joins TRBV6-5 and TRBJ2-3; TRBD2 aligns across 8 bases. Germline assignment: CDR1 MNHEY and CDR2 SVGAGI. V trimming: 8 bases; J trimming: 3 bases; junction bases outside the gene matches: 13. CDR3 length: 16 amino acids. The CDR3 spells CASSPTPGGGTDTQYF. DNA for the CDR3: TGTGCCAGCTCCCCAACCCCGGGGGGGGGGACAGATACGCAGTATTTT.

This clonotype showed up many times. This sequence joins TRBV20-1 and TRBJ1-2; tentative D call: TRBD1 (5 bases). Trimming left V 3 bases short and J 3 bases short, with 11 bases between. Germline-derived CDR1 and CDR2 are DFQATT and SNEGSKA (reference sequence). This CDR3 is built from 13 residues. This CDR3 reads CSASWGRDYGYTF. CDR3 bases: TGCAGTGCTAGTTGGGGCAGGGACTATGGCTACACCTTC.

The CDR3 nucleotides read TGTGCCAGCAAGACTAGCGGGGGGCCCAACAATGAGCAGTTCTTC. This encodes CASKTSGGPNNEQFF. This rearrangement joins TRBV6-4 to TRBJ2-1; 13 bases fit TRBD2. This CDR3 comprises 15 residues. Germline values: CDR1 MRHNA, CDR2 SNTAGT. Losses at the gene ends were 7 bases for V and 5 bases for J; bases not matched to a gene: 5.

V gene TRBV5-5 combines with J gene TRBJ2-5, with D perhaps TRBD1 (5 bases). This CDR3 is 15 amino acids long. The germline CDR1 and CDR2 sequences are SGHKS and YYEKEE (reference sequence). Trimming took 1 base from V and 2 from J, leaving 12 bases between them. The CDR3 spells CASSLIGAVQETQYF. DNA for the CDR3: TGTGCCAGCAGCTTGATTGGGGCTGTACAAGAGACCCAGTACTTC.

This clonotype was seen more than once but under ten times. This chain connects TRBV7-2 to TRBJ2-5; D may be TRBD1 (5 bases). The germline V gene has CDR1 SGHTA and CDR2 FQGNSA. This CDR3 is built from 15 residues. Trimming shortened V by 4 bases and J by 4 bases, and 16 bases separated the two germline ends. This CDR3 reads CASSYGASTGETQYF. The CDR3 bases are TGTGCCAGCAGCTATGGGGCTTCAACCGGAGAGACCCAGTACTTC.

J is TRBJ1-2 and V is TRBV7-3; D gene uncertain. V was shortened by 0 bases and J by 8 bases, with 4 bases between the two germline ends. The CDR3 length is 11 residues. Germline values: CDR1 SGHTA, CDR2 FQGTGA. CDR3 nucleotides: TGTGCCAGCAGCTTAACTCCGGGCTACACCTTC. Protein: CASSLTPGYTF.

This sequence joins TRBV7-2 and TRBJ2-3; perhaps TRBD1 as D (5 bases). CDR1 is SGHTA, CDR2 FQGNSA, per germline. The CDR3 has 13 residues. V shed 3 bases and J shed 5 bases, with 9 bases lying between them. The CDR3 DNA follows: TGTGCCAGCAGCTTGGACATCGGAGATACGCAGTATTTT. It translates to CASSLDIGDTQYF. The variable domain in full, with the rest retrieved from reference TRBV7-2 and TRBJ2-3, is GAGVSQSPSNKVTEKGKDVELRCDPISGHTALYWYRQSLGQGLEFLIYFQGNSAPDKSGLPSDRFSAERTGGSVSTLTIQRTQQEDSAVYLCASSLDIGDTQYFGPGTRLTVL.

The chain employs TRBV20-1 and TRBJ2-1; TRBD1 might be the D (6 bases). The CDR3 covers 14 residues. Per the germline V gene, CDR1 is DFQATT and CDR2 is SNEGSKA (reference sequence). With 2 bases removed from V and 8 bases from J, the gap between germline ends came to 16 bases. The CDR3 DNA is TGCAGTGCTAGAAGTGCCAGGGGTGGAGATGAGCAGTTCTTC. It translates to CSARSARGGDEQFF.